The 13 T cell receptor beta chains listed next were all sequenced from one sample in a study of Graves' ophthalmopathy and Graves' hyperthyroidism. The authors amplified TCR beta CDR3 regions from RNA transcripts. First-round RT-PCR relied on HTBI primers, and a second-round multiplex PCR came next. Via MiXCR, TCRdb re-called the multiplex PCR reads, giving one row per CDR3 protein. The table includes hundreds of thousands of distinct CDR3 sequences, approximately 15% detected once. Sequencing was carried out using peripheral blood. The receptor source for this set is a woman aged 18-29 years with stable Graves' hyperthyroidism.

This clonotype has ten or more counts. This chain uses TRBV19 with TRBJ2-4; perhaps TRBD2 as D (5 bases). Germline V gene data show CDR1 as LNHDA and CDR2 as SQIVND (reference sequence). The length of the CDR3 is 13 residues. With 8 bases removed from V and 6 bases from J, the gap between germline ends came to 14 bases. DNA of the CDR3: TGTGCCAGTGGACCCCCGGCGGGAAACATTCAGTACTTC. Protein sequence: CASGPPAGNIQYF.

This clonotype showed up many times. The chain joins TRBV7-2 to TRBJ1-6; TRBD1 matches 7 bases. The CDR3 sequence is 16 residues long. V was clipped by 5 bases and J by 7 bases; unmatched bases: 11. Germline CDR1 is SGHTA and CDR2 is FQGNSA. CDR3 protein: CASSPEAGQRNSPLHF. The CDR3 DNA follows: TGTGCCAGCAGCCCCGAAGCGGGACAGAGAAATTCACCCCTCCACTTT.

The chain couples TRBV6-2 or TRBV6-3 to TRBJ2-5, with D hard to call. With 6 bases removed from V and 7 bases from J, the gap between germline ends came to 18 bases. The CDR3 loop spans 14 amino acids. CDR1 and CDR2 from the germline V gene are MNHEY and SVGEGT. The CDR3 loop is CASSVDLKGGTQYF. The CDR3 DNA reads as TGTGCCAGCAGCGTAGACCTCAAGGGCGGGACCCAGTACTTC.

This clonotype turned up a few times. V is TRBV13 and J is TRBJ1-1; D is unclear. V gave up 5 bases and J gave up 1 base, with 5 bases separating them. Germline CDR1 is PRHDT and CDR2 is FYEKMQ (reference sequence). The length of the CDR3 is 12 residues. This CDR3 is CASSPENTEAFF. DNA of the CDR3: TGTGCCAGCAGCCCTGAGAACACTGAAGCTTTCTTT.

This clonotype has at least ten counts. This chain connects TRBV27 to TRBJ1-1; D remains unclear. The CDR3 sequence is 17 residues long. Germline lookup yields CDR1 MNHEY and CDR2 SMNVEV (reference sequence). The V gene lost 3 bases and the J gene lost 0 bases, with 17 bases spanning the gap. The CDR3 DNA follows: TGTGCCAGCAGTTTTAGGTTACTTGGCACACTGAACACTGAAGCTTTCTTT. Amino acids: CASSFRLLGTLNTEAFF.

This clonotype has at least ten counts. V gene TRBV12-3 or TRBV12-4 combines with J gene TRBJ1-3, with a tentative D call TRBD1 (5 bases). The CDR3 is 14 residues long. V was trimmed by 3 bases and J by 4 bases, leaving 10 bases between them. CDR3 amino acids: CASSFQGGGNTIYF. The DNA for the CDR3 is TGTGCCAGCAGTTTTCAGGGTGGCGGAAACACCATATATTTT.

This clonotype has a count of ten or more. The CDR3 spells CASSLIGRGGRETQYF. CDR3 coding DNA: TGTGCCAGCAGTTTAATCGGTCGGGGGGGGCGGGAGACCCAGTACTTC. The chain has TRBV12-3 or TRBV12-4 and TRBJ2-5; TRBD2 matches at 8 bases. V lost 2 bases and J lost 5; bases outside the gene matches: 10. The CDR3 covers 16 residues.

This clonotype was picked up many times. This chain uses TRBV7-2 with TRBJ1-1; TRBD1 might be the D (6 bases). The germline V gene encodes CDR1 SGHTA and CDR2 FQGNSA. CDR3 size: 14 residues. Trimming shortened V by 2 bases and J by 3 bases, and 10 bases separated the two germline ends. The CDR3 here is CASSLSTGYTEAFF. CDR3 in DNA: TGTGCCAGCAGCTTATCAACAGGGTACACTGAAGCTTTCTTT.

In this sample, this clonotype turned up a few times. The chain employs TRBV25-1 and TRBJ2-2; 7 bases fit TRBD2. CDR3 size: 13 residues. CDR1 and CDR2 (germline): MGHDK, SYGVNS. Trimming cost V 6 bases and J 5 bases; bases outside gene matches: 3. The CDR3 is CASRGEGTGELFF. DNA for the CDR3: TGTGCCAGCAGGGGGGAGGGAACCGGGGAGCTGTTTTTT. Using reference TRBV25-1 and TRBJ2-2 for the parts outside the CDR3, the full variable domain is EADIYQTPRYLVIGTGKKITLECSQTMGHDKMYWYQQDPGMELHLIHYSYGVNSTEKGDLSSESTVSRIRTEHFPLTLESARPSHTSQYLCASRGEGTGELFFGEGSRLTVL.

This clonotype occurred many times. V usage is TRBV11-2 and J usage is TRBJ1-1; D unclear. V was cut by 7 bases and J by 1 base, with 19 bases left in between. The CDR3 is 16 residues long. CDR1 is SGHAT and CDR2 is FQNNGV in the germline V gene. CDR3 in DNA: TGTGCCAGCACGGGCCGATTTGGGTTGGGGAACACTGAAGCTTTCTTT. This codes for CASTGRFGLGNTEAFF.

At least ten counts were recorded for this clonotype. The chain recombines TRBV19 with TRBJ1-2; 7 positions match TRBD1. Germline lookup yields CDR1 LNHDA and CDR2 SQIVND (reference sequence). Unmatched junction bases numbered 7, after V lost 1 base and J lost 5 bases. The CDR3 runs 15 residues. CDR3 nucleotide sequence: TGTGCCAGTAGTATAGCTGGGCAGGGGGGTTATGGCTACACCTTC. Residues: CASSIAGQGGYGYTF.

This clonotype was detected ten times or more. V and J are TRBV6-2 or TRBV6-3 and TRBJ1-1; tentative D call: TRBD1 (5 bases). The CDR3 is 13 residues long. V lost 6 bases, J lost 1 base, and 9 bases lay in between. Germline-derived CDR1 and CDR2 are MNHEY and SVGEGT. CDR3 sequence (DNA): TGTGCCAGCAGCGGACAAGCGAACACTGAAGCTTTCTTT. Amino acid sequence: CASSGQANTEAFF.

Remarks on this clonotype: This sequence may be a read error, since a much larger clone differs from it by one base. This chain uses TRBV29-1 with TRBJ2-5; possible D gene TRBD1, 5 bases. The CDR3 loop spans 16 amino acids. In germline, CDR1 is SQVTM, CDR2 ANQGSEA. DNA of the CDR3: TGCAGCGTTGAAGGAAGGGGCCGCCGGACGGCAGAGACCAAGTACTTC. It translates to CSVEGRGRRTAETKYF.